This T cell receptor (beta chain) was sequenced in a study of T cells expressing NK-cell markers. Germline CDR1 is SGHNT and CDR2 is YYREEE (reference sequence). The CDR3 extends over 18 amino acids. Comment on this clonotype: Its antigen is undetermined.

General study points: Each of over 5 donors carried dominant NKG2C+ clonotypes accounting for about 1.0-7.0% of CD8+ T cells. Leadership of the CD3+CD56-NKG2C+ fraction also belonged to these clonotypes in several donors.

The authors made TCR beta cDNA libraries by 5'RACE template switching. This switching added a universal primer site and UMIs. TCRdb re-called the 5' RACE reads, yielding one record per CDR3 amino acid sequence without DNA. This sample contains roughly 390,000 distinct CDR3 sequences. The chain couples TRBV5-4 to TRBJ2-1; the TRBD2 assignment by TCRdb is unverifiable without DNA. The source material was blood T cells: a sorted CD56 or NKG2C T cell subset, CD4+ or CD8+ T cells, or bulk PBMC T cells (not recorded which). The sequence was obtained from a woman in her fifties or sixties in good health. This CDR3 is CASSFSALAASSYNEQFF.